The 4 T cell receptor beta chains below were found in one sample sequenced in a study of cytomegalovirus exposure and HLA in healthy donors (dated by TCRdb to about 2017). The receptor library was made with the immunoSEQ multiplex PCR assay. For the multiplex PCR, a mixture combining 60 forward primers for TCR Vbeta segments and 13 reverse primers for TCR Jbeta segments was used. What TCRdb holds here is the immuneACCESS table cut down to in-frame rearrangements. Part of the clones is not present; checked against another copy, under half of the missing clones reflect an unresolved V gene, and the others are unexplained. The sample table holds 130,000 to 150,000 clones, of which around 73% were seen once. The top ten constitute about 3.2% of the sample. Sequencing was performed on PBMCs. These receptors all stem from a female donor in good health and CMV-seronegative.

The chain uses TRBV7-3 and TRBJ1-1; TRBD1 matches at 8 bases. This CDR3 has 13 residues. Germline V gives CDR1 SGHTA, CDR2 FQGTGA. After removal of 3 bases from V and 3 bases from J, the junction contained 0 bases not matched to a gene. The CDR3 DNA is TGTGCCAGCAGCTTGACAGGGGACACTGAAGCTTTCTTT. This sequence encodes CASSLTGDTEAFF.

About this clone: Mismatch with germline at one junction end may stem from a read error. J is TRBJ1-6 and V is TRBV7-9; 9 bases line up with TRBD1. The CDR3 totals 18 residues. In germline, CDR1 is SEHNR, CDR2 FQNEAQ (reference sequence). The CDR3 DNA follows: TGTTCCAGCAGCCTGACCCCTGGCCGGGACAGGGTTCATTCACCCCTCCACTTT. Translated, it gives CSSSLTPGRDRVHSPLHF.

The table lists this clone with a count of one. This chain joins TRBV5-1 and TRBJ1-1; no reliable D call. The CDR3 has 14 residues. Per the germline V gene, CDR1 is SGHRS and CDR2 is YFSETQ. Trimming took off 2 bases at V and 0 bases at J, with 8 bases between the two ends. The CDR3 DNA reads as TGCGCCAGCAGCTTCGGAGAAATGAACACTGAAGCTTTCTTT. This sequence encodes CASSFGEMNTEAFF. The variable domain in full, completed from reference TRBV5-1 and TRBJ1-1, reads KAGVTQTPRYLIKTRGQQVTLSCSPISGHRSVSWYQQTPGQGLQFLFEYFSETQRNKGNFPGRFSGRQFSNSRSEMNVSTLELGDSALYLCASSFGEMNTEAFFGQGTRLTVV.

The V gene is TRBV6-6, the J gene TRBJ1-1; maybe TRBD1 (5 bases). Per the germline V gene, CDR1 is MNHNY and CDR2 is SVGAGI (reference sequence). This CDR3 comprises 15 residues. V was shortened by 4 bases and J by 5 bases, with 17 bases between the two germline ends. The DNA for the CDR3 is TGTGCCAGCAGTTCTTTCCGGGGGGGAAGGACTGAAGCTTTCTTT. Protein: CASSSFRGGRTEAFF.